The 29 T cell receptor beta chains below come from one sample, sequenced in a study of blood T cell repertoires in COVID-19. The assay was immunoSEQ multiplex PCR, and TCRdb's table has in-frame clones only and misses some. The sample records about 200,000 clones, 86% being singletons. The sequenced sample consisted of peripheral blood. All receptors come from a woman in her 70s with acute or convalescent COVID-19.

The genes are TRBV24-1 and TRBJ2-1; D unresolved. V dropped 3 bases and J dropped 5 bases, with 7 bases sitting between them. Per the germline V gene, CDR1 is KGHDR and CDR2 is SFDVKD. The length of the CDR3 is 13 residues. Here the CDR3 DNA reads TGTGCCACCAGTGATCCCCCAAACAATGAGCAGTTCTTC. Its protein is CATSDPPNNEQFF.

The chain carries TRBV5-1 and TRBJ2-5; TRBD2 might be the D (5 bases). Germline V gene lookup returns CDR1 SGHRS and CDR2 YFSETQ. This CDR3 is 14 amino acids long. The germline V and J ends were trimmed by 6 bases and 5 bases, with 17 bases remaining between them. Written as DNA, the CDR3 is TGCGCCAGCATGATGAGGTCGCCGGGGGAGACCCAGTACTTC. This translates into CASMMRSPGETQYF.

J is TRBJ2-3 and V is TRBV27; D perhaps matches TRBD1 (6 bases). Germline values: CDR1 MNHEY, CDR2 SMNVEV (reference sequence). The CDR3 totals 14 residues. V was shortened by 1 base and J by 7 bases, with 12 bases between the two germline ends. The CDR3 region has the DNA TGTGCCAGCAGTTTATTGGTGGGGGCCAATACGCAGTATTTT. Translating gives CASSLLVGANTQYF.

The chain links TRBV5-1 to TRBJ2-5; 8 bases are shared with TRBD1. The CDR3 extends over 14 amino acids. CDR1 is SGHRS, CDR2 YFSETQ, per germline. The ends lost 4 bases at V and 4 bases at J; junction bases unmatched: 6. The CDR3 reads CASSQARGRETQYF. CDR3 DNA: TGCGCCAGCAGCCAAGCCAGGGGGCGAGAGACCCAGTACTTC. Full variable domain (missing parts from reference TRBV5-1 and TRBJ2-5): KAGVTQTPRYLIKTRGQQVTLSCSPISGHRSVSWYQQTPGQGLQFLFEYFSETQRNKGNFPGRFSGRQFSNSRSEMNVSTLELGDSALYLCASSQARGRETQYFGPGTRLLVL.

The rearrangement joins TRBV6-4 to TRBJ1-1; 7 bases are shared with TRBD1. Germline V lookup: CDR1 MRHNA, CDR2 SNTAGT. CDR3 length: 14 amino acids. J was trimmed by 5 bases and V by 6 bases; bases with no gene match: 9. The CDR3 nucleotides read TGTGCCAGCAGCAGAACAGGGGTCCTAACTGAAGCTTTCTTT. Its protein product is CASSRTGVLTEAFF.

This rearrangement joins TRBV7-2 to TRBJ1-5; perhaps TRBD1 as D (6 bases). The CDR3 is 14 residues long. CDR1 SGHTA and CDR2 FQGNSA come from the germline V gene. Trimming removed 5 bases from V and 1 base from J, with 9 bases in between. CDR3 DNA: TGTGCCAGCAGCCCAGACAGGAGCAATCAGCCCCAGCATTTT. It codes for CASSPDRSNQPQHF.

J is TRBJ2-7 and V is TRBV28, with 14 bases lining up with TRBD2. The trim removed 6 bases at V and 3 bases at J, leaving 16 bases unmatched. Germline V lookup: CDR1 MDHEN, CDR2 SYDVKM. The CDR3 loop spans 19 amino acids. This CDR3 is CASRSLSGGLAGEGYEQYF. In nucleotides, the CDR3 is TGTGCCAGCAGATCACTAAGTGGGGGACTAGCGGGAGAAGGCTACGAGCAGTACTTC.

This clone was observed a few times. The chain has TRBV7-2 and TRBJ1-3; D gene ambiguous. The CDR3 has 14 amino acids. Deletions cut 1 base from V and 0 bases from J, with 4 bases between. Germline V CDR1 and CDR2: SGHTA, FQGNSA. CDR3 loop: CASSLDSSGNTIYF. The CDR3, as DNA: TGTGCCAGCAGCTTAGACAGCTCTGGAAACACCATATATTTT.

The DNA of the CDR3 is TGTGCCAGCAGCCCCGGACAGCCCGTTGAGCAGTTCTTC. It encodes CASSPGQPVEQFF. This chain links TRBV5-5 with TRBJ2-1, with a tentative D call TRBD1 (6 bases). V lost 4 bases to trimming and J lost 9 bases, with 14 bases between them. CDR1 is SGHKS and CDR2 is YYEKEE in the germline V gene (reference sequence). CDR3 size: 13 residues.

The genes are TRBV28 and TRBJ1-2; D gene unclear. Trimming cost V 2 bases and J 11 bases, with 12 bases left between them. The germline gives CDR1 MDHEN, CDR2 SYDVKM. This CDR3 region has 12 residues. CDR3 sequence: CASSLSLRQYTF. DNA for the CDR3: TGTGCCAGCAGTTTAAGTTTGCGGCAGTACACCTTC.

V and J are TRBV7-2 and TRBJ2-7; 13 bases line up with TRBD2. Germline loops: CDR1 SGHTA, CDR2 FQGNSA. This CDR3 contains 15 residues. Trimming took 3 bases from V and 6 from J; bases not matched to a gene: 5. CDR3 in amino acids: CASSFRTSGSGEQYF. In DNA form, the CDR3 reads TGTGCCAGCAGCTTCCGGACTAGCGGGAGTGGCGAGCAGTACTTC.

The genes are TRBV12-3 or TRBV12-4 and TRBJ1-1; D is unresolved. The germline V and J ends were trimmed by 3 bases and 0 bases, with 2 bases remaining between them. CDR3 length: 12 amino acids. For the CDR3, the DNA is TGTGCCAGCAGTTTCATGAACACTGAAGCTTTCTTT. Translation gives CASSFMNTEAFF.

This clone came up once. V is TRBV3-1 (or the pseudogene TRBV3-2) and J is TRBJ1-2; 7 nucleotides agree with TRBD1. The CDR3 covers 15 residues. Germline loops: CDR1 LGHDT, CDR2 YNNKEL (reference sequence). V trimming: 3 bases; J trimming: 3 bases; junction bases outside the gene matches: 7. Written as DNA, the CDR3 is TGTGCCAGCAGCCAGAAAGGGACAGCGTACTATGGCTACACCTTC. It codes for CASSQKGTAYYGYTF.

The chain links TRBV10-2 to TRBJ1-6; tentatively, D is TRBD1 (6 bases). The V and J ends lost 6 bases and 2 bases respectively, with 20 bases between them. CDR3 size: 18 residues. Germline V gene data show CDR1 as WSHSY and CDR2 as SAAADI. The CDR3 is CASSGGQGRVTYNSPLHF. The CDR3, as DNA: TGCGCCAGCAGCGGGGGGCAGGGGAGAGTCACCTATAATTCACCCCTCCACTTT.

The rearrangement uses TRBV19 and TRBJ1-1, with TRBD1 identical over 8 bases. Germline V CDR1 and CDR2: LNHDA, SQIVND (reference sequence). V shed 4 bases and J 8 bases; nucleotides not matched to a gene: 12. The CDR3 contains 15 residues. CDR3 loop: CASSTLTPGQVEAFF. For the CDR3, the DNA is TGTGCCAGTAGTACTCTCACTCCGGGACAGGTCGAAGCTTTCTTT.

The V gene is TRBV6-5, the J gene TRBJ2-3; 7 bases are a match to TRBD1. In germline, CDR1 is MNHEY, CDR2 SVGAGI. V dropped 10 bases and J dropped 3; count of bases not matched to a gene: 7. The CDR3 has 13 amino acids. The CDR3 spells CATRDRATDTQYF. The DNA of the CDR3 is TGTGCCACTCGCGACAGGGCTACAGATACGCAGTATTTT.

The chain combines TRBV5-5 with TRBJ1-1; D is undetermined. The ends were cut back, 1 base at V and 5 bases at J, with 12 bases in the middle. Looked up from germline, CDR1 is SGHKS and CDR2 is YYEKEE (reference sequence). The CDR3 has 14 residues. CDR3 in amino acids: CASSLSTGRTEAFF. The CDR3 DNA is TGTGCCAGCAGCTTGTCCACGGGAAGAACTGAAGCTTTCTTT.

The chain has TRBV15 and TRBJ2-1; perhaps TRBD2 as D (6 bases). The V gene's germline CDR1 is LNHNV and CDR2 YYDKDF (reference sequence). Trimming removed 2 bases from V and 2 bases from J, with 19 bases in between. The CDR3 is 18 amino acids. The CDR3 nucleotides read TGTGCCACCAGCAGAAAGACCCATATAGCGGTCCCCTACAATGAGCAGTTCTTC. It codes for CATSRKTHIAVPYNEQFF.

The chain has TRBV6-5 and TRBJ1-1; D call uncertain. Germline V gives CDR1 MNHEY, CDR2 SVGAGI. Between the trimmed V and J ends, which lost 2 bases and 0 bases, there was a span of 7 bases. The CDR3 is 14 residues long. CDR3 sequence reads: CASSYQEMNTEAFF. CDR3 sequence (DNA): TGTGCCAGCAGTTACCAGGAAATGAACACTGAAGCTTTCTTT.

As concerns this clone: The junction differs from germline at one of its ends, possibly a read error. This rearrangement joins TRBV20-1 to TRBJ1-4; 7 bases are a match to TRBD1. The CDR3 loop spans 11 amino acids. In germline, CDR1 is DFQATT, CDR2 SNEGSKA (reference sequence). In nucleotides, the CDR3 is TGCAGTGCTAGGCATAAAACGGGACAGCTTTTT. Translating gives CSARHKTGQLF.

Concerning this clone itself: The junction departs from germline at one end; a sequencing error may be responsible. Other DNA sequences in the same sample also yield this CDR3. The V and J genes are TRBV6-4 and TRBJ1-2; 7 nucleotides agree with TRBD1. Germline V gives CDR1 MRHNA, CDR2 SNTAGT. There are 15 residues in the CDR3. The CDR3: CASSDSVGGANGYTF. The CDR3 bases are TGTGCCAGTAGTGACTCGGTAGGGGGCGCGAATGGCTACACCTTC.

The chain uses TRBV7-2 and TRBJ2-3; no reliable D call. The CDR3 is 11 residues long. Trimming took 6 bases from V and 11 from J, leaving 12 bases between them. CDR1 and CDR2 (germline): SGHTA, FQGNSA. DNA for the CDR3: TGTGCCAGCAGACTGGAGCTGAGGCAGTATTTT. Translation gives CASRLELRQYF.

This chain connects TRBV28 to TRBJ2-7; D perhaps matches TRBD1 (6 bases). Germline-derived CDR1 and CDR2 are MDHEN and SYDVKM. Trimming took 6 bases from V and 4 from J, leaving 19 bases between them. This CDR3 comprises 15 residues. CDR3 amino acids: CASSPEWGQGYEQYF. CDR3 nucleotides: TGTGCCAGCAGCCCCGAGTGGGGGCAGGGGTACGAGCAGTACTTC.

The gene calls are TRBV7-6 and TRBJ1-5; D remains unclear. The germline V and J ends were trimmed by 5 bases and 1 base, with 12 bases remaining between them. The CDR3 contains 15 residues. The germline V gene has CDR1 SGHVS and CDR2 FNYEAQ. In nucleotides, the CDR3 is TGTGCCAGCAGCGCCCGTGACGGGAGCAATCAGCCCCAGCATTTT. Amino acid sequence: CASSARDGSNQPQHF.

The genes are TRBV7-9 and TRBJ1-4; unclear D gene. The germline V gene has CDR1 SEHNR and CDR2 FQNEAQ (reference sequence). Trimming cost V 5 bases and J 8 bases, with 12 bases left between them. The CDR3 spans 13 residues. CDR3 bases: TGTGCCAGCAGCCCGAGGGTCCAAGAAAAACTGTTTTTT. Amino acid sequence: CASSPRVQEKLFF.

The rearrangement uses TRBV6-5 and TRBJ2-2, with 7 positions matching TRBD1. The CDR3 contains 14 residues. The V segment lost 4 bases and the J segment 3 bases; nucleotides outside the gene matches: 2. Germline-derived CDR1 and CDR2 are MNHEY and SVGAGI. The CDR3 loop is CASSSTGYTGELFF. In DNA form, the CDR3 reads TGTGCCAGCAGTTCGACAGGGTACACCGGGGAGCTGTTTTTT.

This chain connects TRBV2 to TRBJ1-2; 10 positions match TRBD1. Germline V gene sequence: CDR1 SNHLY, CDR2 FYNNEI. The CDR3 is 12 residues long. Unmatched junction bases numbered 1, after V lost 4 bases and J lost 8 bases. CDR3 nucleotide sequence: TGTGCCAGCAGTGGGGACAGGGGCGGCTACACCTTC. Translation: CASSGDRGGYTF.

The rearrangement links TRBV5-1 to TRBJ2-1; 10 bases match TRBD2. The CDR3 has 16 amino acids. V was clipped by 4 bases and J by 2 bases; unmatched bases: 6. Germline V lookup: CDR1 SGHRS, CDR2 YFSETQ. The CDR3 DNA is TGCGCCAGCAGCACCCGGACTAGCGGCACCTACAATGAGCAGTTCTTC. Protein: CASSTRTSGTYNEQFF.

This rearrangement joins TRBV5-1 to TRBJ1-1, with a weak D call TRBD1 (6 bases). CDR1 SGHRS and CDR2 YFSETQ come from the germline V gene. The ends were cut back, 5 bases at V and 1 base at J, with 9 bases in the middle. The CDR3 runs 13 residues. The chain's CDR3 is CASSRGTNTEAFF. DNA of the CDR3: TGCGCCAGCAGTAGGGGGACGAACACTGAAGCTTTCTTT.